This is a list of T cell receptor beta chains from one sample in a study of cytotoxic CD8 clonotypes in ibrutinib-treated CLL. Sequencing was performed with immunoSEQ multiplex PCR; in TCRdb, only in-frame clones are kept and a portion is missing. The sample has 150,000 to 200,000 clones; about 88% are singletons. The sequenced sample was PBMCs, obtained at disease progression, from a patient treated with ibrutinib. Receptors originate from a human donor with chronic lymphocytic leukemia. CDR3s include the opening cysteine and the closing phenylalanine or tryptophan. The D gene is left open where the match is weak. Size tells how often a clone was seen (once, few, many) or the class of an expanded clone, and some rows leave it out.

CDR3 protein,CDR3 DNA,clone size,J gene,V gene,D gene
CASSFYGRGTDTQYF,TGTGCCAGCAGCTTCTACGGGAGGGGCACAGATACGCAGTATTTT,.,TRBJ2-3,TRBV7-9,TRBD2
CASSFRGQSSYEQYF,TGTGCCAGCAGCTTCAGAGGGCAGTCCTCCTACGAGCAGTACTTC,.,TRBJ2-7,TRBV5-5,.
CASSPTPSVQGAREQYF,TGTGCCAGCTCACCGACCCCTTCGGTACAGGGGGCTAGGGAGCAGTACTTC,few,TRBJ2-7,TRBV18,TRBD1
CATSIRSGSGADTQYF,TGTGCCACCAGCATACGTAGCGGGAGTGGCGCGGATACGCAGTATTTT,.,TRBJ2-3,TRBV15,TRBD2
CASSQDAAGGYNEQFF,TGTGCCAGCAGCCAAGATGCGGCGGGAGGGTACAATGAGCAGTTCTTC,.,TRBJ2-1,TRBV4-2,TRBD2
CASTLTLWGGSVDEQYF,TGTGCCAGCACTCTCACCCTTTGGGGCGGGAGTGTCGACGAGCAGTACTTC,few,TRBJ2-7,TRBV2,TRBD2
CASSFDPPTGELFF,TGCGCCAGCAGCTTCGATCCGCCCACCGGGGAGCTGTTTTTT,.,TRBJ2-2,TRBV5-1,.
CASSIAGGYEQYF,TGTGCCAGTAGTATAGCAGGGGGCTACGAGCAGTACTTC,.,TRBJ2-7,TRBV19,TRBD1
CASGVQAISNTEAFF,TGTGCCAGTGGGGTGCAGGCGATCTCGAACACTGAAGCTTTCTTT,.,TRBJ1-1,TRBV19,.
CASSPQGTIEEKLFF,TGCGCCAGCAGCCCCCAGGGGACAATTGAGGAAAAACTGTTTTTT,.,TRBJ1-4,TRBV5-1,.
CASSLYRDSGNGYTF,TGCGCCAGCAGCTTATACCGGGACTCGGGGAATGGCTACACCTTC,.,TRBJ1-2,TRBV5-1,.
CASGLGGQLNEKLFF,TGTGCCAGCGGACTGGGAGGGCAGTTGAATGAAAAACTGTTTTTT,.,TRBJ1-4,TRBV6-1,.
CASSVVGRGPLNEQFF,TGTGCCAGCAGCGTAGTCGGCCGGGGGCCACTCAATGAGCAGTTCTTC,.,TRBJ2-1,TRBV9,.
CASSVGWGTTYEQYF,TGTGCCAGCAGCGTAGGTTGGGGCACAACCTACGAGCAGTACTTC,once,TRBJ2-7,TRBV9,.
CATSRERREGGHF,TGTGCCACCAGCAGAGAAAGGAGGGAAGGAGGGCATTTT,.,TRBJ1-5,TRBV15,.
CASSYWDEQFF,TGTGCCAGCAGTTATTGGGATGAGCAGTTCTTC,.,TRBJ2-1,TRBV6-5,.
CAISAASGNNEQFF,TGTGCCATCAGTGCCGCTAGCGGCAACAATGAGCAGTTCTTC,.,TRBJ2-1,TRBV10-3,TRBD2
CASSSPTEANVLTF,TGTGCTAGCAGCTCCCCAACAGAGGCCAACGTCCTGACTTTC,.,TRBJ2-6,TRBV7-7,.
CSFTSPTGNTF,TGCAGCTTTACTTCCCCCACAGGCAACACCTTC,once,TRBJ1-2,TRBV29-1,.
CASSLSLDNEQFF,TGTGCCAGCAGTTTATCCCTTGACAATGAGCAGTTCTTC,.,TRBJ2-1,TRBV27,.
CAWKPRTGDHNEQFF,TGTGCCTGGAAACCACGGACAGGGGACCACAATGAGCAGTTCTTC,.,TRBJ2-1,TRBV30,TRBD1
CASSAHPGTSGSEQYF,TGTGCCAGCAGCGCCCACCCAGGGACTAGCGGTTCCGAGCAGTACTTC,.,TRBJ2-7,TRBV9,TRBD2
CASSTPRQETQYF,TGTGCCAGTAGTACCCCGCGACAAGAGACCCAGTACTTC,.,TRBJ2-5,TRBV19,.
CATSRDQAGAAEQFF,TGTGCCACCAGCAGAGATCAAGCGGGAGCTGCTGAGCAGTTCTTC,.,TRBJ2-1,TRBV15,TRBD2
CASSLRRDIQYF,TGTGCCAGTAGCCTCCGAAGAGACATTCAGTACTTC,.,TRBJ2-4,TRBV19,.
CASRIYRDYSYEQYF,TGTGCCAGCAGGATATACCGGGACTACTCCTACGAGCAGTACTTC,.,TRBJ2-7,TRBV6-5,TRBD2
CASSPLRTGTAGEKLFF,TGTGCCAGCTCACCACTGAGAACCGGGACAGCCGGGGAAAAACTGTTTTTT,.,TRBJ1-4,TRBV18,TRBD1
CSVGGVGSYEQYF,TGCAGCGTTGGTGGGGTGGGCTCCTACGAGCAGTACTTC,.,TRBJ2-7,TRBV29-1,.
CAISHGQGAYGYTF,TGTGCCATCAGTCACGGACAGGGAGCATATGGCTACACCTTC,.,TRBJ1-2,TRBV10-3,TRBD1
CASSRGTAGNTIYF,TGTGCCAGTAGTAGGGGGACAGCTGGAAACACCATATATTTT,.,TRBJ1-3,TRBV19,TRBD1
CAISGLAGGPIYEQYF,TGTGCCATCAGCGGACTAGCGGGAGGGCCTATCTACGAGCAGTACTTC,.,TRBJ2-7,TRBV10-3,TRBD2
CAWSDWGELRGYTF,TGTGCCTGGAGTGATTGGGGGGAGCTGCGTGGCTACACCTTC,.,TRBJ1-2,TRBV30,.
CASSISRGRNTIYF,TGTGCCAGTAGTATAAGCAGGGGTCGAAACACCATATATTTT,.,TRBJ1-3,TRBV19,.
CASSSHRQGAGNSGNTIYF,TGTGCCAGCAGTTCCCACCGACAGGGGGCGGGTAACTCTGGAAACACCATATATTTT,.,TRBJ1-3,TRBV27,TRBD1
CASSLRGNTGELFF,TGCGCCAGCAGCCTCAGGGGGAACACCGGGGAGCTGTTTTTT,.,TRBJ2-2,TRBV5-1,.
CARDRSANYGYTF,TGCGCCCGGGACAGGTCAGCTAACTATGGCTACACCTTC,.,TRBJ1-2,TRBV10-1,TRBD1
CASRRQEAFGYTF,TGTGCCAGCAGACGACAGGAAGCCTTTGGCTACACCTTC,.,TRBJ1-2,TRBV6-6,.
CATSMNTEAFF,TGTGCCACGAGTATGAACACTGAAGCTTTCTTT,.,TRBJ1-1,TRBV15,.
CSAGQDYGYTF,TGCAGCGCCGGACAGGACTATGGCTACACCTTC,once,TRBJ1-2,TRBV29-1,TRBD1
CASSGLAGDEQFF,TGTGCCAGCAGCGGACTAGCGGGAGACGAGCAGTTCTTC,.,TRBJ2-1,TRBV6-1,TRBD2
CAWSVPDIRRGAFF,TGTGCCTGGAGTGTACCCGACATAAGGAGGGGAGCTTTCTTT,.,TRBJ1-1,TRBV30,.